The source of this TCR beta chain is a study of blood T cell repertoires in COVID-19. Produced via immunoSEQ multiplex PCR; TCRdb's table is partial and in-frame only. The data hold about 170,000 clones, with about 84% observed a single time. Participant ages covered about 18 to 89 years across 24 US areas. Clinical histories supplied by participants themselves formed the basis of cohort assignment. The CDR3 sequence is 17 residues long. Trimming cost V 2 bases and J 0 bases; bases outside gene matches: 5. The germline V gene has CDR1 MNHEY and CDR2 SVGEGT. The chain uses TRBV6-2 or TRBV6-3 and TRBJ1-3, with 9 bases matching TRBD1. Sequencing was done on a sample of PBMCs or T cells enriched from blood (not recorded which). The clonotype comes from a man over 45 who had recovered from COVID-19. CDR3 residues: CASSYADRGISGNTIYF. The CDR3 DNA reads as TGTGCCAGCAGTTACGCCGACAGGGGGATCTCTGGAAACACCATATATTTT.